This T cell receptor beta chain was recovered during a study of radiotherapy plus CTLA-4 blockade in lung cancer. Study conclusions and caveats: How blood T cell clones changed early, along with interferon-beta, reportedly forecast response best. Blood TCR clones of tumor origin expanded after radiotherapy plus ipilimumab.

Worth noting for this clone: What it binds is unknown.

It was focal radiation plus CTLA-4 blockade with ipilimumab that patients with chemo-refractory metastatic non-small-cell lung cancer received. Clones were sequenced by immunoSEQ multiplex PCR, and TCRdb holds only the in-frame ones, with some missing. This sample yields about 30,000 clones, of which about 80% are seen a single time; over 15% belongs to the top ten. Sequencing used peripheral blood, obtained from a patient treated with radiotherapy plus ipilimumab. The sequence came from a human donor with non-small cell lung cancer that progressed on radiotherapy plus ipilimumab.

The CDR3 reads CASSFDRAYNEQFF. In DNA form, the CDR3 reads TGCGCCAGCAGCTTCGACAGGGCCTACAATGAGCAGTTCTTC. This sequence joins TRBV5-1 and TRBJ2-1, with 7 bases identical to TRBD1. Germline CDR1 reads SGHRS; CDR2 reads YFSETQ. The CDR3 spans 14 residues. V was clipped by 2 bases and J by 2 bases; unmatched bases: 1.